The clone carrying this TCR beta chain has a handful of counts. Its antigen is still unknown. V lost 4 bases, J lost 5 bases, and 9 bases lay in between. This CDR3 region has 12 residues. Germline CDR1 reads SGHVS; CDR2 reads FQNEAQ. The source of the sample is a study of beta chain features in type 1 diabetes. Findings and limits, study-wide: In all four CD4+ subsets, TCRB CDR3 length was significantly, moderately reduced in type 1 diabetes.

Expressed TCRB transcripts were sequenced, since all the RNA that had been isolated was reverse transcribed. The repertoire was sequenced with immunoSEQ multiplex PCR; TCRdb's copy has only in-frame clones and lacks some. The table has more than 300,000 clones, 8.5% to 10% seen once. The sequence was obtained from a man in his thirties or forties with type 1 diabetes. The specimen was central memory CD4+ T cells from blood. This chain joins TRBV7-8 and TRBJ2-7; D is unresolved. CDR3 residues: CASSSYKDEQYF. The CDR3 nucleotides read TGTGCCAGCAGCTCCTATAAGGACGAGCAGTACTTC.